The 22 T cell receptor beta chains in this list originate from one sample, sequenced in a study of blood T cell repertoires in COVID-19. TCRdb keeps only in-frame clones here, not all; method: immunoSEQ multiplex PCR. The data show 60,000 to 70,000 clones, around nine tenths seen once. The sample taken for sequencing was peripheral blood. All receptors come from a woman of 80 years or more with active COVID-19.

The genes are TRBV19 and TRBJ1-6, with D possibly being TRBD1 (5 bases). This CDR3 contains 15 residues. The germline CDR1 and CDR2 sequences are LNHDA and SQIVND (reference sequence). With 3 bases removed from V and 5 bases from J, the gap between germline ends came to 11 bases. The CDR3 bases are TGTGCCAGTAGTATGAGAACAGGAGATAATTCACCCCTCCACTTT. Encoded protein: CASSMRTGDNSPLHF.

The chain is built from TRBV10-3 and TRBJ1-4, with unresolved D. Trimming left V 10 bases short and J 6 bases short, with 9 bases between. The CDR3 runs 11 residues. CDR1 and CDR2 from the germline V gene are ENHRY and SYGVKD. The CDR3 sequence: CATKSDEKLFF. The DNA for the CDR3 is TGTGCCACCAAGTCGGATGAAAAACTGTTTTTT.

The genes are TRBV30 and TRBJ1-5, with D hard to call. The germline V gene has CDR1 GTSNPN and CDR2 SVGIG (reference sequence). The V end was cut by 6 bases, the J end by 3 bases, with 12 bases between. This CDR3 has 13 residues. CDR3 sequence reads: CACSGSPNQPQHF. CDR3 bases: TGTGCCTGCTCGGGGTCACCCAATCAGCCCCAGCATTTT.

The chain employs TRBV28 and TRBJ1-1; unclear D gene. The CDR3 is made up of 12 amino acids. V lost 2 bases and J 8 bases, leaving 9 bases between the germline ends. The germline CDR1 and CDR2 sequences are MDHEN and SYDVKM. The CDR3 region has the DNA TGTGCCAGCAGTTTACTGGGGAGAGAAGCTTTCTTT. Its protein is CASSLLGREAFF.

The chain uses TRBV5-6 and TRBJ1-6; D is possibly TRBD1 (5 bases). Germline-derived CDR1 and CDR2 are SGHDT and YYEEEE. V shed 2 bases and J shed 8 bases, with 11 bases lying between them. The CDR3 spans 14 residues. In nucleotides, the CDR3 is TGTGCCAGCAGCTTCCGGGCCAGGGATTCACCCCTCCACTTT. Amino acids: CASSFRARDSPLHF.

The rearrangement links TRBV6-2 or TRBV6-3 to TRBJ2-5; D might be TRBD2 (7 bases). Germline V gives CDR1 MNHEY, CDR2 SVGEGT. Between the trimmed V and J ends, which lost 2 bases and 5 bases, there was a span of 18 bases. The CDR3 runs to 16 residues. CDR3: CASSYETGGYLETQYF. The CDR3 coding sequence is TGTGCCAGCAGTTACGAAACGGGGGGCTATCTGGAGACCCAGTACTTC.

The chain links TRBV28 to TRBJ2-7; D is ambiguous. Trimming removed 7 bases from V and 3 bases from J, with 19 bases in between. This CDR3 has 15 amino acids. Germline assignment: CDR1 MDHEN and CDR2 SYDVKM. CDR3 DNA sequence: TGTGCCAGCAACCCTCAACCAGGCTCGAACTACGAGCAGTACTTC. Protein product: CASNPQPGSNYEQYF.

V and J are TRBV7-9 and TRBJ2-7; no clear D. Deletions cut 6 bases from V and 0 bases from J, with 6 bases between. Per germline, CDR1 SEHNR and CDR2 FQNEAQ (reference sequence). The CDR3 contains 12 residues. The chain's CDR3 is CASSISSYEQYF. The CDR3 DNA reads as TGTGCCAGCAGTATCAGCTCCTACGAGCAGTACTTC.

CDR3 coding DNA: TGTGCCAGCAGTTTATTGGGCCCGCCAGGCTACACCTTC. It encodes CASSLLGPPGYTF. This chain joins TRBV28 and TRBJ1-2; D remains unclear. Germline V CDR1 and CDR2: MDHEN, SYDVKM. CDR3 size: 13 residues. V dropped 1 base and J dropped 8 bases, with 11 bases sitting between them.

The J gene is TRBJ2-1, the V gene TRBV9, with 7 bases matching TRBD2. CDR1 is SGDLS, CDR2 YYNGEE, per germline. The trim removed 3 bases at V and 2 bases at J, leaving 8 bases unmatched. This CDR3 is 16 amino acids long. DNA of the CDR3: TGTGCCAGCAGCGCCTACGGGACTATAACCTACAATGAGCAGTTCTTC. It yields the protein CASSAYGTITYNEQFF.

This clone was observed once. V gene TRBV6-5 combines with J gene TRBJ2-5; TRBD2 might be the D (6 bases). This CDR3 has 14 residues. CDR1 MNHEY and CDR2 SVGAGI come from the germline V gene. The V end lost 5 bases, the J end lost 5 bases, and 15 bases lay between the germline ends. CDR3 sequence (DNA): TGTGCCAGCAGTAAGCCGGGGGATTGGGAGACCCAGTACTTC. Translation: CASSKPGDWETQYF.

The chain links TRBV19 to TRBJ1-5; D remains ambiguous. CDR1 LNHDA and CDR2 SQIVND come from the germline V gene (reference sequence). The CDR3 has 14 amino acids. Trimming stripped 5 bases from V and 5 bases from J, with 13 bases between. The CDR3 DNA is TGTGCCAGTAGTTGGAGTGGAGTTGATCAGCCCCAGCATTTT. Translated, it gives CASSWSGVDQPQHF.

The chain couples TRBV10-3 to TRBJ2-7, with D possibly TRBD1 on 5 matching bases. CDR1 ENHRY and CDR2 SYGVKD come from the germline V gene. Trimming cost V 3 bases and J 4 bases, with 13 bases left between them. The CDR3 has 14 amino acids. The DNA for the CDR3 is TGTGCCATCAGTGATGGTCAGGGCAAGTACGAGCAGTACTTC. The encoded protein is CAISDGQGKYEQYF.

The V and J genes are TRBV7-2 and TRBJ2-2; D might be TRBD2 (6 bases). CDR3 length: 16 residues. Germline lookup yields CDR1 SGHTA and CDR2 FQGNSA. With 2 bases removed from V and 4 bases from J, the gap between germline ends came to 14 bases. CDR3 region: CASSLLEGLGTGELFF. DNA of the CDR3: TGTGCCAGCAGCTTATTGGAGGGGCTTGGCACCGGGGAGCTGTTTTTT.

The chain couples TRBV19 to TRBJ1-1; TRBD1 matches 7 bases. After removal of 6 bases from V and 4 bases from J, the junction contained 5 bases not matched to a gene. The CDR3 is 13 residues long. The V gene's germline CDR1 is LNHDA and CDR2 SQIVND (reference sequence). CDR3 region: CASSSQGGTEAFF. DNA of the CDR3: TGTGCCAGTAGCTCTCAGGGGGGCACTGAAGCTTTCTTT.

V gene TRBV7-9 combines with J gene TRBJ2-1; TRBD1 is a possible D gene (6 bases). CDR1 is SEHNR, CDR2 FQNEAQ, per germline (reference sequence). The CDR3 is 13 amino acids. Trimming took off 5 bases at V and 3 bases at J, with 8 bases between the two ends. CDR3 DNA sequence: TGTGCCAGCAGCCCGACAGGCTACAATGAGCAGTTCTTC. Its translation: CASSPTGYNEQFF.

The chain uses TRBV28 and TRBJ2-5, with 11 bases matching TRBD1. The V and J ends lost 8 bases and 4 bases, in that order; junction bases with no gene match: 9. The CDR3 is 15 residues long. In germline, CDR1 is MDHEN, CDR2 SYDVKM. CDR3 nucleotides: TGTGCCAGCGGATTCCCGGACAGGGGGCGAGAGACCCAGTACTTC. Its translation: CASGFPDRGRETQYF.

CDR3: CATSLGQGADTQYF. The CDR3, as DNA: TGTGCCACCTCCCTCGGGCAGGGTGCAGATACGCAGTATTTT. This chain joins TRBV24-1 and TRBJ2-3; perhaps TRBD1 as D (5 bases). Germline values: CDR1 KGHDR, CDR2 SFDVKD. CDR3 length equals 14 residues. Trimming stripped 9 bases from V and 4 bases from J, with 16 bases between.

The chain couples TRBV5-1 to TRBJ2-1; 12 bases line up with TRBD2. The CDR3 runs 18 residues. CDR1 and CDR2 from the germline V gene are SGHRS and YFSETQ. Trimming at V came to 3 bases and at J to 1 base, leaving 8 bases not matched to a gene. CDR3 amino acids: CASSSPGLAGASYNEQFF. In DNA, the CDR3 is TGCGCCAGCAGCTCGCCGGGACTAGCGGGCGCTTCCTACAATGAGCAGTTCTTC.

This rearrangement joins TRBV6-5 to TRBJ2-7, with TRBD1 identical over 7 bases. V gave up 6 bases and J gave up 0 bases; unmatched junction bases: 8. There are 15 residues in the CDR3. Germline V gene sequence: CDR1 MNHEY, CDR2 SVGAGI. CDR3 bases: TGTGCCAGCAGGGAGACAGGGTTCGTCTCCTACGAGCAGTACTTC. It is translated as CASRETGFVSYEQYF.

This chain links TRBV19 with TRBJ2-2; 10 bases match TRBD1. Germline V CDR1 and CDR2: LNHDA, SQIVND (reference sequence). The CDR3 extends over 15 amino acids. Germline trimming cut 2 bases from V and 5 bases from J; bases unmatched to any gene: 2. The CDR3 DNA is TGTGCCAGTAGTATAAGACAGGGGGCGACCGGGGAGCTGTTTTTT. Translation gives CASSIRQGATGELFF.

This chain uses TRBV9 with TRBJ2-2, with D perhaps TRBD2 (6 bases). This CDR3 has 16 amino acids. Trimming took off 4 bases at V and 1 base at J, with 14 bases between the two ends. Germline V gene data show CDR1 as SGDLS and CDR2 as YYNGEE. The CDR3 DNA is TGTGCCAGCAGCCCCCGTGGGGACTTGAACACCGGGGAGCTGTTTTTT. It specifies CASSPRGDLNTGELFF.